This is a list of T cell receptor beta chains from one sample in a study of cytomegalovirus exposure and HLA in healthy donors. This table comes from immunoSEQ multiplex PCR, and its TCRdb copy is limited to in-frame clones, with some not included. The table shows 150,000 to 200,000 clones, with 70% to 80% occurring only once. Sequenced material: PBMCs. These TCRs come from a woman in her 30s in good health and CMV-seropositive. CDR3s include the opening cysteine and the closing phenylalanine or tryptophan. The order of the fields is D gene, J gene, CDR3 length, V gene, clone size, CDR3 protein, CDR3 DNA. The D gene is left open where the match is weak. Where a row states a size, it is once, few, many or the class of an expanded clone; other rows omit it.

d_gene: TRBD1
j_gene: TRBJ1-4
len: 15
v_gene: TRBV7-2
abundance: .
CDR3aa: CASSSSTGGPEKLFF
CDR3nt: TGTGCCAGCAGCTCCTCGACAGGGGGCCCGGAAAAACTGTTTTTT

d_gene: .
j_gene: TRBJ2-2
len: 14
v_gene: TRBV6-4
abundance: .
CDR3aa: CASSDSGDTGELFF
CDR3nt: TGTGCCAGCAGTGACTCAGGGGACACCGGGGAGCTGTTTTTT

d_gene: TRBD1
j_gene: TRBJ2-2
len: 17
v_gene: TRBV30
abundance: .
CDR3aa: CAWSRDRGWANTGELFF
CDR3nt: TGTGCCTGGTCCCGGGACAGGGGGTGGGCGAACACCGGGGAGCTGTTTTTT

d_gene: .
j_gene: TRBJ2-7
len: 14
v_gene: TRBV7-2
abundance: few
CDR3aa: CASSFRGSLYEQYF
CDR3nt: TGTGCCAGCAGCTTTCGGGGGAGCCTTTACGAGCAGTACTTC

d_gene: .
j_gene: TRBJ1-3
len: 15
v_gene: TRBV5-1
abundance: once
CDR3aa: CASSNTGTSGNTIYF
CDR3nt: TGCGCCAGCAGTAATACCGGGACTTCTGGAAACACCATATATTTT

d_gene: TRBD1
j_gene: TRBJ1-3
len: 15
v_gene: TRBV9
abundance: .
CDR3aa: CASSVGQGSGNTIYF
CDR3nt: TGTGCCAGCAGCGTAGGACAGGGCTCTGGAAACACCATATATTTT

d_gene: TRBD2
j_gene: TRBJ2-5
len: 18
v_gene: TRBV5-1
abundance: once
CDR3aa: CASSPGTSGGGSWETQYF
CDR3nt: TGCGCCAGCAGCCCCGGGACTAGCGGAGGGGGAAGCTGGGAGACCCAGTACTTC

d_gene: .
j_gene: TRBJ2-2
len: 12
v_gene: TRBV7-7
abundance: .
CDR3aa: CASSLPAGELFF
CDR3nt: TGTGCCAGCAGCTTACCCGCCGGGGAGCTGTTTTTT

d_gene: TRBD2
j_gene: TRBJ2-1
len: 13
v_gene: TRBV11-3
abundance: .
CDR3aa: CASTGGAGNEQFF
CDR3nt: TGTGCCAGCACCGGGGGGGCGGGCAATGAGCAGTTCTTC

d_gene: .
j_gene: TRBJ1-1
len: 13
v_gene: TRBV29-1
abundance: .
CDR3aa: CSVVEGWNTEAFF
CDR3nt: TGCAGCGTTGTGGAGGGGTGGAACACTGAAGCTTTCTTT

d_gene: .
j_gene: TRBJ1-3
len: 14
v_gene: TRBV15
abundance: few
CDR3aa: CATSRSDSGNTIYF
CDR3nt: TGTGCCACCAGCAGATCGGACAGTGGAAACACCATATATTTT

d_gene: TRBD1
j_gene: TRBJ2-1
len: 14
v_gene: TRBV11-2
abundance: .
CDR3aa: CASSLQGQGTRQFF
CDR3nt: TGTGCCAGCAGCCTTCAGGGACAGGGTACAAGGCAGTTCTTC

d_gene: TRBD1
j_gene: TRBJ2-5
len: 14
v_gene: TRBV6-5
abundance: .
CDR3aa: CASRADRGQETQYF
CDR3nt: TGTGCCAGCAGGGCAGACAGGGGACAAGAGACCCAGTACTTC

d_gene: .
j_gene: TRBJ2-7
len: 14
v_gene: TRBV7-7
abundance: .
CDR3aa: CASSRTVASYEQYF
CDR3nt: TGTGCCAGCAGCCGGACAGTAGCCTCCTACGAGCAGTACTTC

d_gene: .
j_gene: TRBJ1-2
len: 14
v_gene: TRBV5-1
abundance: .
CDR3aa: CASSFAGEPRGYTF
CDR3nt: TGCGCCAGCAGCTTTGCAGGGGAACCCCGTGGCTACACCTTC

d_gene: TRBD1
j_gene: TRBJ1-1
len: 14
v_gene: TRBV5-1
abundance: .
CDR3aa: CASSFGTGGTEAFF
CDR3nt: TGCGCCAGCAGCTTCGGGACAGGGGGTACTGAAGCTTTCTTT

d_gene: TRBD1
j_gene: TRBJ2-2
len: 15
v_gene: TRBV5-1
abundance: few
CDR3aa: CASSLRGRDTGELFF
CDR3nt: TGCGCCAGCAGCTTGAGGGGGCGCGACACCGGGGAGCTGTTTTTT

d_gene: .
j_gene: TRBJ2-7
len: 13
v_gene: TRBV11-2
abundance: once
CDR3aa: CASSLGRVGEQYF
CDR3nt: TGTGCCAGCAGCTTAGGCAGGGTGGGGGAGCAGTACTTC

d_gene: .
j_gene: TRBJ2-7
len: 13
v_gene: TRBV30
abundance: .
CDR3aa: CWPEGTPIYEQYF
CDR3nt: TGTTGGCCAGAAGGGACACCTATCTACGAGCAGTACTTC

d_gene: .
j_gene: TRBJ1-2
len: 14
v_gene: TRBV5-1
abundance: .
CDR3aa: CASSLVRDSYGYTF
CDR3nt: TGCGCCAGCAGCTTGGTGCGGGATAGCTATGGCTACACCTTC

d_gene: TRBD1
j_gene: TRBJ2-2
len: 18
v_gene: TRBV23-1
abundance: .
CDR3aa: CASSQSFPGQGDTGELFF
CDR3nt: TGCGCCAGCAGTCAATCTTTCCCGGGACAGGGGGACACCGGGGAGCTGTTTTTT